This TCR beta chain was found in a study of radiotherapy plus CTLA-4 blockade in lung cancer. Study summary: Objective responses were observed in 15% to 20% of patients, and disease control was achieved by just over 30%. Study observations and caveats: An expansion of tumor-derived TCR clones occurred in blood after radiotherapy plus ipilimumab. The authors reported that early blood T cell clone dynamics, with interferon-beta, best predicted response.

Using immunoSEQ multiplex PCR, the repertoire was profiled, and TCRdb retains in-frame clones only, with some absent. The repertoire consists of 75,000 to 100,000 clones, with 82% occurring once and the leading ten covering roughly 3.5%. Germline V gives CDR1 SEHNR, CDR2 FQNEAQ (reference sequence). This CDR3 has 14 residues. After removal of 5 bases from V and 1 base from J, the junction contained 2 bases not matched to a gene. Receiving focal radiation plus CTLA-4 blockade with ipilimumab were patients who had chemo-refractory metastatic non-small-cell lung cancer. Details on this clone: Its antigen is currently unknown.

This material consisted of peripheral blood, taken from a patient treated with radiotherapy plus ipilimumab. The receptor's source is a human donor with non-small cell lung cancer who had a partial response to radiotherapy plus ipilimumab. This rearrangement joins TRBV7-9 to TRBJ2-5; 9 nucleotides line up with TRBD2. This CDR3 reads CASSLTSGQETQYF. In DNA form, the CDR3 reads TGTGCCAGCAGCCTGACTAGCGGCCAAGAGACCCAGTACTTC.